Each of the 23 T cell receptor beta chains below was sequenced from the same sample in a study of T cell responses to AZD1222 COVID-19 vaccine. Sequencing was performed with immunoSEQ multiplex PCR; in TCRdb, only in-frame clones are kept and a portion is missing. Found here are 70,000 to 100,000 clones, around 90% of them singletons; the top ten hold 3.1%. The source material was peripheral blood, sampled 28 days after the second AZD1222 dose. These receptors all stem from an adult who received the AZD1222 COVID-19 vaccine.

The chain links TRBV5-1 to TRBJ2-3; D uncertain. The CDR3 totals 12 residues. V was cut by 4 bases and J by 1 base, with 4 bases left in between. Germline CDR1 reads SGHRS; CDR2 reads YFSETQ. The CDR3 nucleotides read TGCGCCAGCAGCGCCGGCACAGATACGCAGTATTTT. Protein sequence: CASSAGTDTQYF.

The rearrangement joins TRBV19 to TRBJ1-2; D unresolved. With 2 bases removed from V and 8 bases from J, the gap between germline ends came to 15 bases. The CDR3 loop spans 14 amino acids. The germline CDR1 and CDR2 sequences are LNHDA and SQIVND (reference sequence). The CDR3 region has the DNA TGTGCCAGTAGTATATTGATCCCAAGTGAGGGCTACACCTTC. Amino acids: CASSILIPSEGYTF.

This clone has only one observation. This chain uses TRBV6-5 with TRBJ2-2, with D possibly TRBD2 on 5 matching bases. Trimming left V 3 bases short and J 6 bases short, with 17 bases between. From germline, CDR1 is MNHEY and CDR2 SVGAGI. The CDR3 runs to 16 residues. The chain's CDR3 is CASSYHPTGGSGELFF. The CDR3 DNA reads TGTGCCAGCAGTTATCATCCCACCGGAGGCTCCGGGGAGCTGTTTTTT.

This clone was counted once. The V gene is TRBV11-3, the J gene TRBJ2-1, with D hard to call. The CDR3 contains 17 residues. The V and J ends lost 1 base and 0 bases respectively, with 13 bases between them. Germline-derived CDR1 and CDR2 are SGHNT and YENEEA. In DNA form, the CDR3 reads TGTGCCAGCAGCTTAGTGGCCAGCCTCAGCTCCTACAATGAGCAGTTCTTC. Amino acid sequence: CASSLVASLSSYNEQFF.

The J gene is TRBJ1-2, the V gene TRBV19; D uncertain. The CDR3 runs to 13 residues. V was pared by 4 bases and J by 2 bases, with 8 bases between. Germline loops: CDR1 LNHDA, CDR2 SQIVND (reference sequence). In nucleotides, the CDR3 is TGTGCCAGTAGTAGCGGAGGGAACTATGGCTACACCTTC. It yields the protein CASSSGGNYGYTF.

This clone was observed a single time. The same CDR3 is also encoded by other DNA sequences in this sample. The CDR3 sequence is CAWSLGINYGYTF. The CDR3 coding sequence is TGTGCCTGGAGTCTGGGGATTAACTATGGCTACACCTTC. V usage is TRBV30 and J usage is TRBJ1-2; D is undetermined. Trimming removed 2 bases at V and 1 base at J, with 8 bases between. CDR1 is GTSNPN and CDR2 is SVGIG in the germline V gene (reference sequence). The CDR3 has 13 amino acids.

This chain joins TRBV11-2 and TRBJ1-1; D unresolved. Trimming shortened V by 3 bases and J by 0 bases, and 8 bases separated the two germline ends. The CDR3 length is 14 residues. The germline V gene encodes CDR1 SGHAT and CDR2 FQNNGV. CDR3 coding DNA: TGTGCCAGCAGCTTGCGACGGTTGAACACTGAAGCTTTCTTT. Its protein is CASSLRRLNTEAFF.

The gene calls are TRBV10-3 and TRBJ1-1; D unresolved. Germline values: CDR1 ENHRY, CDR2 SYGVKD. The V and J ends lost 0 bases and 3 bases respectively, with 8 bases between them. The CDR3 totals 14 residues. Written as DNA, the CDR3 is TGTGCCATCAGTGAGTCTGGGAGCGACACTGAAGCTTTCTTT. Translated: CAISESGSDTEAFF.

V is TRBV6-5 and J is TRBJ1-3; weak D call: TRBD1 (6 bases). Germline-derived CDR1 and CDR2 are MNHEY and SVGAGI. The CDR3 totals 16 residues. V lost 2 bases and J 1 base, leaving 12 bases between the germline ends. CDR3 sequence (DNA): TGTGCCAGCAGTTACACAGGGACCCCGTCTGGAAACACCATATATTTT. Translating it yields CASSYTGTPSGNTIYF.

The chain uses TRBV7-9 and TRBJ2-1; D is unresolved. Trimming took off 2 bases at V and 5 bases at J, with 10 bases between the two ends. Germline values: CDR1 SEHNR, CDR2 FQNEAQ (reference sequence). The CDR3 sequence is 14 residues long. CDR3 loop: CASSLRADDNEQFF. Written as DNA, the CDR3 is TGTGCCAGCAGCTTACGGGCAGACGACAATGAGCAGTTCTTC.

The chain combines TRBV7-9 with TRBJ1-1, with 9 bases that match TRBD1. CDR1 and CDR2 from the germline V gene are SEHNR and FQNEAQ (reference sequence). V shed 8 bases and J 6 bases; nucleotides not matched to a gene: 10. The CDR3 extends over 14 amino acids. For the CDR3, the DNA is TGTGCCAGCCTAGGGACAGGGATTATTCCTGAAGCTTTCTTT. It specifies CASLGTGIIPEAFF.

This rearrangement joins TRBV14 to TRBJ1-1, with D possibly being TRBD1 (6 bases). This CDR3 region has 16 residues. V lost 0 bases, J lost 1 base, and 12 bases lay in between. The germline CDR1 and CDR2 sequences are SGHDN and FVKESK. DNA of the CDR3: TGTGCCAGCAGCCAAGACTTGGGGGGGCCGAACACTGAAGCTTTCTTT. The encoded protein is CASSQDLGGPNTEAFF.

This chain joins TRBV19 and TRBJ1-1, with D hard to call. CDR1 LNHDA and CDR2 SQIVND come from the germline V gene (reference sequence). V was shortened by 2 bases and J by 0 bases, with 7 bases between the two germline ends. The CDR3 is made up of 14 amino acids. CDR3 amino acids: CASSINAVNTEAFF. In DNA form, the CDR3 reads TGTGCCAGTAGTATAAATGCCGTGAACACTGAAGCTTTCTTT.

The chain uses TRBV6-2 or TRBV6-3 and TRBJ2-7; 14 bases agree with TRBD2. The V gene end was trimmed by 0 bases and the J gene end by 5 bases; junction bases not matched to a gene: 9. The CDR3 runs 18 residues. Germline loops: CDR1 MNHEY, CDR2 SVGEGT. The CDR3 DNA reads TGTGCCAGCAGTTACTCCCCGACTAGCGGGGGGGCCTTCCACGAGCAGTACTTC. This sequence encodes CASSYSPTSGGAFHEQYF.

This clone was counted once. The chain carries TRBV5-5 and TRBJ2-7; 7 bases are shared with TRBD2. Per germline, CDR1 SGHKS and CDR2 YYEKEE (reference sequence). Losses at the gene ends were 0 bases for V and 2 bases for J; bases not matched to a gene: 2. The CDR3 loop spans 14 amino acids. CDR3 DNA: TGTGCCAGCAGCTTGGTGGCGGGGGCCTACGAGCAGTACTTC. This codes for CASSLVAGAYEQYF.

This sequence joins TRBV28 and TRBJ1-2, with D maybe TRBD1 (6 bases). CDR1 and CDR2 from the germline V gene are MDHEN and SYDVKM. The CDR3 consists of 16 residues. V lost 4 bases and J lost 0, with 15 bases in between. Written as DNA, the CDR3 is TGTGCCAGCAGTTCCCCGACAGGATGGGCTAACTATGGCTACACCTTC. This sequence encodes CASSSPTGWANYGYTF.

The chain combines TRBV6-5 with TRBJ2-7; TRBD1 matches at 10 bases. The germline CDR1 and CDR2 sequences are MNHEY and SVGAGI. The CDR3 runs to 13 residues. V trimming: 5 bases; J trimming: 5 bases; junction bases outside the gene matches: 3. CDR3 protein: CASSPDRGHEQYF. The CDR3 DNA is TGTGCCAGCAGTCCCGACAGGGGGCACGAGCAGTACTTC.

The chain carries TRBV2 and TRBJ1-2; 7 bases fit TRBD1. This CDR3 region has 12 residues. The V gene end was trimmed by 7 bases and the J gene end by 6 bases; junction bases not matched to a gene: 5. CDR1 SNHLY and CDR2 FYNNEI come from the germline V gene. The CDR3 region has the DNA TGTGCCAGCAAGGAGGGGGCTGATGGCTACACCTTC. Translated, it gives CASKEGADGYTF.

J is TRBJ2-2 and V is TRBV27; either TRBD1 or TRBD2 may fit D (6 bases each). The V end was cut by 6 bases, the J end by 4 bases, with 18 bases between. Per germline, CDR1 MNHEY and CDR2 SMNVEV (reference sequence). There are 16 residues in the CDR3. The CDR3 spells CASSHEGGAGTGELFF. The CDR3 DNA sequence: TGTGCCAGCAGCCATGAGGGGGGCGCGGGCACCGGGGAGCTGTTTTTT.

The V gene is TRBV5-5, the J gene TRBJ2-7; 11 bases agree with TRBD2. The trim removed 3 bases at V and 5 bases at J, leaving 7 bases unmatched. The CDR3 runs to 15 residues. CDR1 and CDR2 from the germline V gene are SGHKS and YYEKEE (reference sequence). The CDR3 region is CASSWLTSGGDEQYF. The CDR3 bases are TGTGCCAGCAGCTGGCTAACTAGCGGGGGTGACGAGCAGTACTTC.

This clone was observed a single time. The rearrangement uses TRBV6-5 and TRBJ1-5; 8 bases line up with TRBD1. V shed 6 bases, J shed 13 bases, and the junction held 8 bases outside the gene matches. The CDR3 covers 12 residues. Germline V gene lookup returns CDR1 MNHEY and CDR2 SVGAGI. The CDR3 region is CASRRGTGFQHF. The CDR3 DNA sequence: TGTGCCAGCAGAAGAGGGACAGGTTTTCAGCATTTT.

The V gene is TRBV2, the J gene TRBJ1-3, with D possibly matching TRBD1 (5 bases). The CDR3 contains 15 residues. Germline CDR1 reads SNHLY; CDR2 reads FYNNEI. V was trimmed by 6 bases and J by 2 bases, leaving 14 bases between them. CDR3 bases: TGTGCCAGCAGCGCCGAGGGGATCCCTGGAAACACCATATATTTT. It yields the protein CASSAEGIPGNTIYF.

The CDR3 loop is CASTPDRNYGYTF. For the CDR3, the DNA is TGTGCCAGTACCCCGGACAGGAACTATGGCTACACCTTC. The gene calls are TRBV19 and TRBJ1-2; 7 bases match TRBD1. Per germline, CDR1 LNHDA and CDR2 SQIVND (reference sequence). The CDR3 loop spans 13 amino acids. Losses at the gene ends were 7 bases for V and 2 bases for J; bases not matched to a gene: 4.